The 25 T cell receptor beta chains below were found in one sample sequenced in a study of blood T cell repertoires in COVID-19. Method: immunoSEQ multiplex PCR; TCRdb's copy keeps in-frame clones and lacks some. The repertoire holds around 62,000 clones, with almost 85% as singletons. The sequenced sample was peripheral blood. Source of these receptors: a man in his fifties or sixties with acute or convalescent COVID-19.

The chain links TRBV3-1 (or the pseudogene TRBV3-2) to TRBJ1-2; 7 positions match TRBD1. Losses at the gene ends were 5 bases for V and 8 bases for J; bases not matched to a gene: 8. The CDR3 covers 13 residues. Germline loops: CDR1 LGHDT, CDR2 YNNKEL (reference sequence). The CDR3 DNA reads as TGTGCCAGCAGCTTCGAAGACAGGGACGGCTACACCTTC. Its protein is CASSFEDRDGYTF.

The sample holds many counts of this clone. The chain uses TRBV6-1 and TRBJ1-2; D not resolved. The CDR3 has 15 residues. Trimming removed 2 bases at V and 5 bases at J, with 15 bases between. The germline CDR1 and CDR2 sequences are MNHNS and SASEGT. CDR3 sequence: CASSESVGEAYGYTF. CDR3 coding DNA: TGTGCCAGCAGTGAAAGCGTCGGAGAAGCTTATGGCTACACCTTC.

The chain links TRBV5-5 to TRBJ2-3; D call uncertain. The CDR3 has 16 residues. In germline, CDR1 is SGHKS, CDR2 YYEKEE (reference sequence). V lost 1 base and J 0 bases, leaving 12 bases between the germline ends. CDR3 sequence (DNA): TGTGCCAGCAGCTTGTATGCCGACACTAGCACAGATACGCAGTATTTT. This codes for CASSLYADTSTDTQYF.

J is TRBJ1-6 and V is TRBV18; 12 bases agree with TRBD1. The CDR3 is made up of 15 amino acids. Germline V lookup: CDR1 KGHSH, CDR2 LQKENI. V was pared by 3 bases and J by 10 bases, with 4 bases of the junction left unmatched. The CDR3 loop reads CASSPPGQGASPLHF. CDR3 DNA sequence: TGTGCCAGCTCACCTCCGGGACAGGGGGCGTCACCCCTCCACTTT.

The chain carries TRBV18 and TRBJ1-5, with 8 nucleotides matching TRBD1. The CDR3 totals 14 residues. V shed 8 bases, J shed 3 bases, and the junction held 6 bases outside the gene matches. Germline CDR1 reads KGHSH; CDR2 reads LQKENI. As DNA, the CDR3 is TGTGCCAGCCCGTGGACAGGGACCAATCAGCCCCAGCATTTT. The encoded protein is CASPWTGTNQPQHF.

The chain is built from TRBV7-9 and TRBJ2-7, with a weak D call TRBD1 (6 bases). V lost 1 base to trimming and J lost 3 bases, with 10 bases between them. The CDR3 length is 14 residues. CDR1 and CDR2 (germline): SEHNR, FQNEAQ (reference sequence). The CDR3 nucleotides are TGTGCCAGCAGCTTAGGACAGGAGTTCTACGAGCAGTACTTC. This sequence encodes CASSLGQEFYEQYF. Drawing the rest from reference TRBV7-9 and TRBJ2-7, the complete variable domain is DTGVSQNPRHKITKRGQNVTFRCDPISEHNRLYWYRQTLGQGPEFLTYFQNEAQLEKSRLLSDRFSAERPKGSFSTLEIQRTEQGDSAMYLCASSLGQEFYEQYFGPGTRLTVT.

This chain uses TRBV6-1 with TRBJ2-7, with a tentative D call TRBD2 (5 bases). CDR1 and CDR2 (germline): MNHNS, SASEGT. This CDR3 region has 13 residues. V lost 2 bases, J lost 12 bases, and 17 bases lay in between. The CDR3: CASSERGGLRGYF. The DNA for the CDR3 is TGTGCCAGCAGTGAACGAGGTGGACTTCGAGGGTACTTC.

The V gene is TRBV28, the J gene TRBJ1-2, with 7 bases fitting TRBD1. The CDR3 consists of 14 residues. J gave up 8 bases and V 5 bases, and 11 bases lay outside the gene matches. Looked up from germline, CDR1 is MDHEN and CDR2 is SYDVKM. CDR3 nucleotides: TGTGCCAGCAGTCGCCAGACAGGGTCGTACGGCTACACCTTC. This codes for CASSRQTGSYGYTF.

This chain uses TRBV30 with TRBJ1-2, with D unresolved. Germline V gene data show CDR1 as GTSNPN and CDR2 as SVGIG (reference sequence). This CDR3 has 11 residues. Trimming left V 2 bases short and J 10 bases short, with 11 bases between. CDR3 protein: CAWSKVADYTF. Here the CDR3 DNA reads TGTGCCTGGAGTAAAGTCGCAGACTACACCTTC.

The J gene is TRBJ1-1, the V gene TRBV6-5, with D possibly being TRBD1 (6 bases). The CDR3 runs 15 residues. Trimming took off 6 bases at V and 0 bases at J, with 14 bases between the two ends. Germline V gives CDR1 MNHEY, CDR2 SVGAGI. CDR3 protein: CASSLDSLMNTEAFF. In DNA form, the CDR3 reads TGTGCCAGCAGCCTGGACAGCCTCATGAACACTGAAGCTTTCTTT.

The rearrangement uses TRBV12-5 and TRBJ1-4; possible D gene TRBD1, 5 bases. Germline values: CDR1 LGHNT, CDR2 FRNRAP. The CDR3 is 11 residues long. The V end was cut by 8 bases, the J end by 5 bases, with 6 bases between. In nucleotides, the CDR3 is TGTGCTAGTAAGGGGAATGAAAAACTGTTTTTT. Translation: CASKGNEKLFF.

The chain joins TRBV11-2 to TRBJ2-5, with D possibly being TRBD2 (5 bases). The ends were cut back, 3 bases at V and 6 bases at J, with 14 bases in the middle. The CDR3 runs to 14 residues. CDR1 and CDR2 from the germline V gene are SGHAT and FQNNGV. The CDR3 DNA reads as TGTGCCAGCAGCTTTGAATCGGGGAGCCAGACCCAGTACTTC. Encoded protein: CASSFESGSQTQYF.

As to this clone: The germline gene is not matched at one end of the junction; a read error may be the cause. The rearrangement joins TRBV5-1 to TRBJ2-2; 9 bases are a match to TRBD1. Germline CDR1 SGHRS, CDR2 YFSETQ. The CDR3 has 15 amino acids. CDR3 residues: CASTLTGGDTGELFF. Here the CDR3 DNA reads TGCGCCAGCACCTTGACAGGGGGGGACACCGGGGAGCTGTTTTTT.

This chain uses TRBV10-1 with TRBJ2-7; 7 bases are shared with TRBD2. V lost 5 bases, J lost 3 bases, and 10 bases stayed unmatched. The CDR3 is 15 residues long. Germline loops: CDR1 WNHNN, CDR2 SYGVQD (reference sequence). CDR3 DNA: TGCGCCAGCAGTATGACGAGCGGGGTGAACTACGAGCAGTACTTC. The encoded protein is CASSMTSGVNYEQYF.

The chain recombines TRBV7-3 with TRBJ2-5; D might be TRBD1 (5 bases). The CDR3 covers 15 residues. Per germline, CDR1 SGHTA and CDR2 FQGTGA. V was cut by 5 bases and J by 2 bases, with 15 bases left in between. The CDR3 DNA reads TGTGCCAGCAGCCCAACACCCGACAGACAAGAGACCCAGTACTTC. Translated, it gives CASSPTPDRQETQYF.

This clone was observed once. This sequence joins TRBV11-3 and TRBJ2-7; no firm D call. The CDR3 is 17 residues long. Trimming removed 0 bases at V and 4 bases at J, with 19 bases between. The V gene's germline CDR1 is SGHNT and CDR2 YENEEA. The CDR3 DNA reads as TGTGCCAGCAGCTTAGATCAACCGACAACTGCTACTTACGAGCAGTACTTC. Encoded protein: CASSLDQPTTATYEQYF. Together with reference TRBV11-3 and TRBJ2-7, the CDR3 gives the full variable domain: EAGVVQSPRYKIIEKKQPVAFWCNPISGHNTLYWYLQNLGQGPELLIRYENEEAVDDSQLPKDRFSAERLKGVDSTLKIQPAELGDSAVYLCASSLDQPTTATYEQYFGPGTRLTVT.

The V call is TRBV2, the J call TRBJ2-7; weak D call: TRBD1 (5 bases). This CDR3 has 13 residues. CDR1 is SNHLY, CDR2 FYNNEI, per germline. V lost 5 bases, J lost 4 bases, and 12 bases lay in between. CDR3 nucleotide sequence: TGTGCCAGCAGTCTTAGACAGTTTTACGAGCAGTACTTC. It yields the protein CASSLRQFYEQYF.

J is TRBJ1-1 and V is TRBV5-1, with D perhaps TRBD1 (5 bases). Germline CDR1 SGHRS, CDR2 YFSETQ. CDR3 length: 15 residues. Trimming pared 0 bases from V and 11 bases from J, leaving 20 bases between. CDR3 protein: CASSLEFIARDSAFF. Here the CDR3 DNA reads TGCGCCAGCAGCTTGGAATTTATTGCCCGGGACTCCGCTTTCTTT.

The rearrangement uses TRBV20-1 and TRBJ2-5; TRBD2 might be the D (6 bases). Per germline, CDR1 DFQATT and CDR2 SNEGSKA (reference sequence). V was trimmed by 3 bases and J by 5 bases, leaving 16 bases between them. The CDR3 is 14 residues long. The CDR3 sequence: CSASSYNRGETQYF. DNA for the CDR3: TGCAGTGCTAGTAGCTATAACCGGGGGGAGACCCAGTACTTC.

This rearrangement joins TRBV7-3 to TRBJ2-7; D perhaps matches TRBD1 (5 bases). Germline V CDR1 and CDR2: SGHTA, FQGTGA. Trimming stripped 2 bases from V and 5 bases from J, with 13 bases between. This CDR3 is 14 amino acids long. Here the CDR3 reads CASSLGAGKDEQYF. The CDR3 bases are TGTGCCAGCAGCTTAGGGGCAGGGAAGGACGAGCAGTACTTC.

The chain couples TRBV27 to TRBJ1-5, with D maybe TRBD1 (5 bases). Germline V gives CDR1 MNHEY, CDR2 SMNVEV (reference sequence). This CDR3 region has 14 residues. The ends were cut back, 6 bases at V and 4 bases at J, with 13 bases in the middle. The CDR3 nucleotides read TGTGCCAGCAGCCCTGACAGACCTAATCAGCCCCAGCATTTT. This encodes CASSPDRPNQPQHF.

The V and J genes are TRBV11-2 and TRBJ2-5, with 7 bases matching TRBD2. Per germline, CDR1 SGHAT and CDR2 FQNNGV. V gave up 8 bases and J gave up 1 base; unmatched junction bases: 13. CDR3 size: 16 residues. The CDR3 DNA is TGTGCCAGCGAAAGTTACGGAGGGACTATCCAAGAGACCCAGTACTTC. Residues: CASESYGGTIQETQYF.

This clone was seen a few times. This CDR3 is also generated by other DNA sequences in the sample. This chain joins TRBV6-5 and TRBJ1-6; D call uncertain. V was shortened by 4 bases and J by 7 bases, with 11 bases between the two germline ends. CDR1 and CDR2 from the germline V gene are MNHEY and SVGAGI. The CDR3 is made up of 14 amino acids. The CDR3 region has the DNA TGTGCCAGCAGTTCGTTACAGTTCAATTCACCCCTCCACTTT. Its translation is CASSSLQFNSPLHF.

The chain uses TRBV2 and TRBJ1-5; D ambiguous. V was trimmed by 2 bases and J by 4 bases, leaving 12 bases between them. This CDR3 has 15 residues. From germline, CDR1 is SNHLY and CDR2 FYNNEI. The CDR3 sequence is CASSERRRGNQPQHF. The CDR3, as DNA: TGTGCCAGCAGTGAAAGAAGGCGGGGTAATCAGCCCCAGCATTTT.

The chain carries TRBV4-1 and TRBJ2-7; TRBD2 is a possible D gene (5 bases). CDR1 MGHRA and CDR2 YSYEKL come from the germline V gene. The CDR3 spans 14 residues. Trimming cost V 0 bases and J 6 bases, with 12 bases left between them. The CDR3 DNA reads TGCGCCAGCAGCCAAGATCTGGGGAGACGCGAGCAGTACTTC. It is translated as CASSQDLGRREQYF.